Listed here are 23 T cell receptor beta chains from one sample, sequenced in a study of T cell responses to AZD1222 COVID-19 vaccine. The method was immunoSEQ multiplex PCR; TCRdb's version includes in-frame clones alone and lacks a portion of them. Of more than 90,000 clones in the sample, 90% were seen once. The sample here was peripheral blood, taken on day 0 of AZD1222 vaccination. The receptors originated from an adult in good health.

The genes are TRBV5-1 and TRBJ2-3; TRBD2 matches 12 bases. CDR3 size: 16 residues. The germline CDR1 and CDR2 sequences are SGHRS and YFSETQ. The ends lost 3 bases at V and 6 bases at J; junction bases unmatched: 8. CDR3 in DNA: TGCGCCAGCAGCTCGGGACTAGCGGGCCGACGGGATACGCAGTATTTT. This codes for CASSSGLAGRRDTQYF.

The chain is built from TRBV29-1 and TRBJ1-1; D is ambiguous. The germline V gene has CDR1 SQVTM and CDR2 ANQGSEA. The CDR3 spans 10 residues. Trimming took 4 bases from V and 6 from J, leaving 6 bases between them. The CDR3 nucleotides read TGCAGCGTTGTGGGTTCTGAAGCTTTCTTT. As protein: CSVVGSEAFF. The full variable domain, rest sourced from reference TRBV29-1 and TRBJ1-1, is SAVISQKPSRDICQRGTSLTIQCQVDSQVTMMFWYRQQPGQSLTLIATANQGSEATYESGFVIDKFPISRPNLTFSTLTVSNMSPEDSSIYLCSVVGSEAFFGQGTRLTVV.

The chain combines TRBV10-1 with TRBJ1-5; D possibly corresponds to TRBD1 (6 bases). The CDR3 has 17 amino acids. Trimming took 11 bases from V and 2 from J, leaving 25 bases between them. CDR1 is WNHNN, CDR2 SYGVQD, per germline (reference sequence). CDR3 residues: CAPGGPRGVGGNQPQHF. CDR3 DNA: TGCGCCCCGGGGGGGCCCCGGGGGGTGGGAGGCAATCAGCCCCAGCATTTT.

This clone was counted between two and nine times. The rearrangement uses TRBV19 and TRBJ1-2; D possibly corresponds to TRBD1 (5 bases). Germline CDR1 is LNHDA and CDR2 is SQIVND (reference sequence). This CDR3 has 13 amino acids. The V end was cut by 5 bases, the J end by 8 bases, with 15 bases between. CDR3 nucleotide sequence: TGTGCCAGTAGTCCGAGGGGAGGACGGGGCTACACCTTC. Translated, it gives CASSPRGGRGYTF.

The chain employs TRBV28 and TRBJ1-5, with D possibly being TRBD1 (5 bases). CDR3 length: 13 residues. Per the germline V gene, CDR1 is MDHEN and CDR2 is SYDVKM. With 2 bases removed from V and 4 bases from J, the gap between germline ends came to 6 bases. The CDR3 sequence is CASSLDRNQPQHF. CDR3 in DNA: TGTGCCAGCAGTTTAGACAGAAATCAGCCCCAGCATTTT.

J is TRBJ1-2 and V is TRBV7-9; possible D gene TRBD1, 6 bases. Per the germline V gene, CDR1 is SEHNR and CDR2 is FQNEAQ (reference sequence). The CDR3 has 14 residues. Trimming shortened V by 3 bases and J by 8 bases, and 16 bases separated the two germline ends. For the CDR3, the DNA is TGTGCCAGCAGCTTTACAGGGTGGTCGGAGGGCTACACCTTC. Encoded protein: CASSFTGWSEGYTF.

This chain connects TRBV27 to TRBJ2-1; D call uncertain. V was cut by 4 bases and J by 5 bases, with 9 bases left in between. The V gene's germline CDR1 is MNHEY and CDR2 SMNVEV (reference sequence). The CDR3 extends over 13 amino acids. DNA of the CDR3: TGTGCCAGCAGTTGGTCAAGAAACAATGAGCAGTTCTTC. Translated: CASSWSRNNEQFF.

The CDR3 spells CASNLGLDTEAFF. CDR3 coding DNA: TGTGCCAGCAATCTTGGTCTGGACACTGAAGCTTTCTTT. This chain uses TRBV2 with TRBJ1-1; no clear D gene. Trimming shortened V by 7 bases and J by 3 bases, and 12 bases separated the two germline ends. The CDR3 has 13 residues. In germline, CDR1 is SNHLY, CDR2 FYNNEI.

This clone was found a few times. The gene calls are TRBV28 and TRBJ1-2; D call uncertain. Germline V lookup: CDR1 MDHEN, CDR2 SYDVKM. V lost 3 bases to trimming and J lost 9 bases, with 11 bases between them. The CDR3 totals 12 residues. This chain's CDR3 is CASSFRRFRYTF. Written as DNA, the CDR3 is TGTGCCAGCAGTTTTCGCAGGTTCCGCTACACCTTC.

V and J are TRBV5-1 and TRBJ1-2; 8 bases are a match to TRBD1. CDR3 size: 17 residues. J was trimmed by 3 bases and V by 1 base; bases with no gene match: 11. The germline V gene encodes CDR1 SGHRS and CDR2 YFSETQ. The CDR3 nucleotides are TGCGCCAGCAGCTTGTGGCCGTTAATGGACAGGGACTATGGCTACACCTTC. This gives the protein CASSLWPLMDRDYGYTF.

The chain links TRBV19 to TRBJ1-6, with 7 positions matching TRBD1. The J segment lost 10 bases and the V segment lost 2 bases, leaving 8 bases of the junction unmatched. This CDR3 has 15 residues. Germline V gives CDR1 LNHDA, CDR2 SQIVND (reference sequence). CDR3 amino acids: CASSISGGESSPLHF. The CDR3 DNA reads TGTGCCAGTAGTATATCAGGGGGAGAATCCTCACCCCTCCACTTT.

The rearrangement uses TRBV5-4 and TRBJ1-3, with D unclear. The V and J ends lost 3 bases and 2 bases respectively, with 12 bases between them. There are 15 residues in the CDR3. Germline CDR1 and CDR2: SGHNT and YYREEE (reference sequence). CDR3 in amino acids: CASSSGWQPGNTIYF. CDR3 nucleotide sequence: TGTGCCAGCAGCTCTGGCTGGCAGCCTGGAAACACCATATATTTT.

The chain is built from TRBV4-1 and TRBJ2-7; the D is unclear. V lost 0 bases and J 3 bases, leaving 15 bases between the germline ends. CDR3 size: 16 residues. Germline V lookup: CDR1 MGHRA, CDR2 YSYEKL. CDR3 sequence reads: CASSQDPMLVSYEQYF. CDR3 in DNA: TGCGCCAGCAGCCAAGATCCTATGCTAGTCAGCTACGAGCAGTACTTC.

V gene TRBV4-2 combines with J gene TRBJ2-3, with 9 nucleotides matching TRBD2. Germline CDR1 and CDR2: LGHNA and YNFKEQ. The CDR3 runs to 18 residues. The J segment lost 0 bases and the V segment lost 0 bases, leaving 7 bases of the junction unmatched. The CDR3 loop reads CASSQEARGGASTDTQYF. The DNA of the CDR3 is TGTGCCAGCAGCCAAGAGGCTCGCGGGGGGGCCAGCACAGATACGCAGTATTTT.

The V and J genes are TRBV7-3 and TRBJ2-1, with D maybe TRBD2 (6 bases). The CDR3 loop spans 16 amino acids. From germline, CDR1 is SGHTA and CDR2 FQGTGA. The germline V and J ends were trimmed by 0 bases and 7 bases, with 16 bases remaining between them. The CDR3 is CASSLTGLQDGNEQFF. The DNA for the CDR3 is TGTGCCAGCAGCTTAACGGGACTGCAGGACGGAAATGAGCAGTTCTTC.

The chain links TRBV10-3 to TRBJ1-2; tentative D call: TRBD1 (6 bases). Germline values: CDR1 ENHRY, CDR2 SYGVKD. With 1 base removed from V and 1 base from J, the gap between germline ends came to 16 bases. CDR3 size: 17 residues. The CDR3 sequence is CAISEFTPGHSNYGYTF. The CDR3 region has the DNA TGTGCCATCAGTGAGTTTACTCCGGGACACAGTAACTATGGCTACACCTTC.

This chain uses TRBV7-6 with TRBJ2-3; possibly TRBD2 for D (6 bases). The length of the CDR3 is 19 residues. Germline CDR1 is SGHVS and CDR2 is FNYEAQ. V was trimmed by 3 bases and J by 3 bases, leaving 25 bases between them. The CDR3 DNA reads TGTGCCAGCAGCTTTTCCCGTGGCGGGGAATCTAGGCTTACAGATACGCAGTATTTT. It is translated as CASSFSRGGESRLTDTQYF.

This clone was seen only a few times. The rearrangement uses TRBV6-2 or TRBV6-3 and TRBJ1-6, with D maybe TRBD1 (5 bases). The CDR3 is made up of 19 amino acids. Trimming removed 0 bases at V and 0 bases at J, with 15 bases between. CDR1 MNHEY and CDR2 SVGEGT come from the germline V gene. The CDR3 sequence is CASSYSIPGESSYNSPLHF. CDR3 in DNA: TGTGCCAGCAGTTACTCGATTCCGGGGGAAAGCTCCTATAATTCACCCCTCCACTTT.

The chain links TRBV18 to TRBJ2-3, with TRBD2 as a possible D gene (5 bases). The CDR3 has 12 amino acids. V dropped 2 bases and J dropped 5 bases, with 5 bases sitting between them. The germline V gene encodes CDR1 KGHSH and CDR2 LQKENI. The CDR3 DNA follows: TGTGCCAGCTCACCAGAGGGAGATACGCAGTATTTT. Translation: CASSPEGDTQYF. The complete variable domain, with remaining parts taken from reference TRBV18 and TRBJ2-3, reads NAGVMQNPRHLVRRRGQEARLRCSPMKGHSHVYWYRQLPEEGLKFMVYLQKENIIDESGMPKERFSAEFPKEGPSILRIQQVVRGDSAAYFCASSPEGDTQYFGPGTRLTVL.

The chain combines TRBV7-6 with TRBJ2-7; possible D gene TRBD2, 6 bases. CDR1 is SGHVS and CDR2 is FNYEAQ in the germline V gene. The CDR3 totals 18 residues. V lost 0 bases and J lost 3, with 21 bases in between. The CDR3 nucleotides read TGTGCCAGCAGCTTAGCCTCCCCCTTGGGCGGGGTAGACTACGAGCAGTACTTC. Translated: CASSLASPLGGVDYEQYF.

J is TRBJ2-6 and V is TRBV13, with D hard to call. The ends were cut back, 3 bases at V and 2 bases at J, with 8 bases in the middle. The CDR3 consists of 15 residues. Germline V gene lookup returns CDR1 PRHDT and CDR2 FYEKMQ (reference sequence). CDR3 sequence: CASSFGNPGANVLTF. The CDR3 nucleotides read TGTGCCAGCAGCTTTGGGAACCCTGGGGCCAACGTCCTGACTTTC.

About this clone: The same CDR3 can be traced to other DNA sequences in this sample. Here the CDR3 reads CASSQGGTGYTF. Written as DNA, the CDR3 is TGTGCCAGCAGCCAAGGGGGAACGGGCTACACCTTC. The chain carries TRBV3-1 (or the pseudogene TRBV3-2) and TRBJ1-2; no clear D. V lost 1 base and J 8 bases, leaving 8 bases between the germline ends. The CDR3 runs 12 residues. Germline V gene data show CDR1 as LGHDT and CDR2 as YNNKEL (reference sequence).

V usage is TRBV23-1 and J usage is TRBJ1-6; TRBD1 might be the D (6 bases). TRBV23-1 is flagged as an ORF with uncertain function. V lost 8 bases and J 7 bases, leaving 18 bases between the germline ends. The CDR3 sequence is 15 residues long. CDR3 nucleotide sequence: TGCGCCAGCCGTTTACGACAGGATTCAAATTCACCCCTCCACTTT. Protein: CASRLRQDSNSPLHF.